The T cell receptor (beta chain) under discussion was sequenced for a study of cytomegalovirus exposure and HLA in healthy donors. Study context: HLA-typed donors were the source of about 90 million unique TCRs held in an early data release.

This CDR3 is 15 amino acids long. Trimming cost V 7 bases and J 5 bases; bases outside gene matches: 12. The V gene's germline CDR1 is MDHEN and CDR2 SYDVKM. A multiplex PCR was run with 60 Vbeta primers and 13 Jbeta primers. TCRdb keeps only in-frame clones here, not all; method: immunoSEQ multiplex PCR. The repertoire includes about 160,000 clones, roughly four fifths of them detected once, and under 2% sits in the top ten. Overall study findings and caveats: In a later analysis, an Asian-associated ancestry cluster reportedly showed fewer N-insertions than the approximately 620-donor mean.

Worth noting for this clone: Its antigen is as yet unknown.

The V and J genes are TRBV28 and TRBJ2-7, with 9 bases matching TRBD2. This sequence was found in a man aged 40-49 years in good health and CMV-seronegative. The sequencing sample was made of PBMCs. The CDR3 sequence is CASTPSETSGHEQYF. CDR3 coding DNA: TGTGCCAGCACCCCTTCAGAGACTAGCGGCCACGAGCAGTACTTC.